The 26 T cell receptor beta chains below all came from one sample that was sequenced in a study of blood T cell repertoires in COVID-19. Assay: immunoSEQ multiplex PCR; the TCRdb copy retains only in-frame clones and omits some. Of 400,000 to 550,000 clones listed, roughly 89% are singletons. Sequencing was carried out using peripheral blood. The receptors come from a woman in her thirties with acute or convalescent COVID-19.

CDR3 DNA: TGTGCCAGCAGTCCCTATAGCGGGGCAGAAGAGACCCAGTACTTC. As protein: CASSPYSGAEETQYF. V and J are TRBV28 and TRBJ2-5, with 8 bases fitting TRBD2. The J segment lost 3 bases and the V segment lost 5 bases, leaving 8 bases of the junction unmatched. CDR1 is MDHEN, CDR2 SYDVKM, per germline. This CDR3 region has 15 residues.

This clone came up once. The chain couples TRBV12-1 to TRBJ2-4; the table's D gene call, TRBD2, was not cross checked with the DNA. TRBV12-1 is recorded as a pseudogene. This CDR3 has 16 residues. The CDR3 loop is CASSAPGGPQKVIQYF. CDR3 sequence (DNA): TGTGCCAGCAGCGCCCCTGGCGGCCCGCAAAAGGTCATTCAGTACTTC.

The chain combines TRBV6-5 with TRBJ1-2; 8 nucleotides match TRBD1. V dropped 6 bases and J dropped 10; count of bases not matched to a gene: 10. Germline values: CDR1 MNHEY, CDR2 SVGAGI. The CDR3 extends over 13 amino acids. As DNA, the CDR3 is TGTGCCAGCAGACTCGACACGGGACAGGACTACACCTTC. As protein: CASRLDTGQDYTF.

V and J are TRBV5-1 and TRBJ2-7, with D maybe TRBD1 (6 bases). Germline V gene data show CDR1 as SGHRS and CDR2 as YFSETQ. V was trimmed by 0 bases and J by 3 bases, leaving 13 bases between them. This CDR3 has 15 amino acids. The CDR3 DNA is TGCGCCAGCAGCTTGGTGGGGGCCACCGGCTACGAGCAGTACTTC. This translates into CASSLVGATGYEQYF. The complete variable domain, with remaining parts taken from reference TRBV5-1 and TRBJ2-7, reads KAGVTQTPRYLIKTRGQQVTLSCSPISGHRSVSWYQQTPGQGLQFLFEYFSETQRNKGNFPGRFSGRQFSNSRSEMNVSTLELGDSALYLCASSLVGATGYEQYFGPGTRLTVT.

J is TRBJ1-1 and V is TRBV7-3, with D unresolved. Germline V lookup: CDR1 SGHTA, CDR2 FQGTGA. V was trimmed by 1 base and J by 3 bases, leaving 6 bases between them. CDR3 length: 13 residues. The CDR3 DNA sequence: TGTGCCAGCAGCTTAAATGGGCACACTGAAGCTTTCTTT. Encoded protein: CASSLNGHTEAFF.

This clone was picked up one time. The chain carries TRBV29-1 and TRBJ2-3; 8 bases match TRBD1. Trimming removed 6 bases from V and 0 bases from J; junction bases left unmatched: 5. The germline CDR1 and CDR2 sequences are SQVTM and ANQGSEA. This CDR3 contains 14 residues. The CDR3 is CSVRTGLSTDTQYF. CDR3 DNA: TGCAGCGTGCGGACAGGGCTGAGCACAGATACGCAGTATTTT.

V gene TRBV6-6 combines with J gene TRBJ1-6; 7 positions match TRBD1. The CDR3 totals 13 residues. V trimming: 9 bases; J trimming: 7 bases; junction bases outside the gene matches: 6. In germline, CDR1 is MNHNY, CDR2 SVGAGI (reference sequence). The CDR3 spells CASRQGGNSPLHF. DNA for the CDR3: TGTGCCAGTAGACAGGGAGGAAATTCACCCCTCCACTTT.

V and J are TRBV30 and TRBJ2-7, with D perhaps matching TRBD1 (6 bases). Germline CDR1 is GTSNPN and CDR2 is SVGIG (reference sequence). V dropped 4 bases and J dropped 2 bases, with 15 bases sitting between them. The length of the CDR3 is 14 residues. The CDR3 loop is CAWTPHRATYEQYF. CDR3 DNA: TGTGCCTGGACACCGCACAGGGCCACCTACGAGCAGTACTTC.

The chain combines TRBV19 with TRBJ1-5, with 8 nucleotides matching TRBD1. Germline CDR1 reads LNHDA; CDR2 reads SQIVND (reference sequence). V was clipped by 6 bases and J by 4 bases; unmatched bases: 2. CDR3 length equals 13 residues. CDR3 in amino acids: CASRDRVNQPQHF. The DNA of the CDR3 is TGTGCCAGTAGGGACAGGGTAAATCAGCCCCAGCATTTT.

This clone appeared a single time. The rearrangement joins TRBV3-1 (or the pseudogene TRBV3-2) to TRBJ1-2; D possibly corresponds to TRBD1 (5 bases). Between the trimmed V and J ends, which lost 2 bases and 6 bases, there was a span of 10 bases. The germline gives CDR1 LGHDT, CDR2 YNNKEL (reference sequence). This CDR3 region has 13 residues. CDR3 region: CASSQQGTDGYTF. CDR3 in DNA: TGTGCCAGCAGCCAACAGGGTACTGATGGCTACACCTTC.

This chain uses TRBV28 with TRBJ1-2; unclear D gene. The CDR3 is 11 residues long. The V end was cut by 8 bases, the J end by 5 bases, with 9 bases between. CDR1 is MDHEN, CDR2 SYDVKM, per germline. The CDR3 DNA reads as TGTGCCAGCCAGTGGAGGTATGGCTACACCTTC. It specifies CASQWRYGYTF.

This CDR3 reads CASSPTRVTEAFF. CDR3 coding DNA: TGTGCCAGCAGCCCCACGAGGGTGACTGAAGCTTTCTTT. The genes are TRBV5-8 and TRBJ1-1; no firm D call. Germline CDR1 SGHTS, CDR2 YDEGEE. The CDR3 has 13 residues. Deletions cut 4 bases from V and 5 bases from J, with 12 bases between. The full variable domain, its missing parts supplied by reference TRBV5-8 and TRBJ1-1, is EAGVTQSPTHLIKTRGQQATLRCSPISGHTSVYWYQQALGLGLQFLLWYDEGEERNRGNFPPRFSGRQFPNYSSELNVNALELEDSALYLCASSPTRVTEAFFGQGTRLTVV.

The chain is built from TRBV12-3 or TRBV12-4 and TRBJ2-1; TRBD2 matches at 7 bases. Unmatched junction bases numbered 0, after V lost 6 bases and J lost 7 bases. This CDR3 contains 11 residues. The CDR3 DNA is TGTGCCAGCAGGGGGGGGAATGAGCAGTTCTTC. As protein: CASRGGNEQFF.

The chain has TRBV5-1 and TRBJ1-1; perhaps TRBD1 as D (6 bases). Germline CDR1 is SGHRS and CDR2 is YFSETQ. The CDR3 is 14 residues long. Trimming left V 4 bases short and J 4 bases short, with 14 bases between. The CDR3: CASSTPQGGTEAFF. The CDR3 DNA follows: TGCGCCAGCAGCACCCCACAGGGTGGCACTGAAGCTTTCTTT.

The chain joins TRBV7-2 to TRBJ2-3; 7 nucleotides align to TRBD2. The CDR3 has 13 amino acids. With V trimmed by 6 bases and J by 5 bases, 5 bases remained unmatched. From germline, CDR1 is SGHTA and CDR2 FQGNSA. The CDR3 DNA reads as TGTGCCAGCAGACCCACTAGCGAAGATACGCAGTATTTT. Translating gives CASRPTSEDTQYF.

V is TRBV27 and J is TRBJ1-1, with D possibly being TRBD1 (6 bases). Germline-derived CDR1 and CDR2 are MNHEY and SMNVEV (reference sequence). The CDR3 consists of 16 residues. Trimming took 2 bases from V and 5 from J, leaving 18 bases between them. CDR3 protein: CASSLVTGSLRTEAFF. In nucleotides, the CDR3 is TGTGCCAGCAGTTTAGTAACAGGGAGTTTGCGTACTGAAGCTTTCTTT.

The chain has TRBV5-6 and TRBJ2-7; D unresolved. V was cut by 1 base and J by 4 bases, with 9 bases left in between. CDR3 length equals 13 residues. Germline CDR1 and CDR2: SGHDT and YYEEEE. The CDR3 bases are TGTGCCAGCAGCTTGACGCCCGGGTACGAGCAGTACTTC. Translating it yields CASSLTPGYEQYF.

V and J are TRBV28 and TRBJ1-6; D possibly corresponds to TRBD1 (5 bases). The CDR3 contains 15 residues. Germline-derived CDR1 and CDR2 are MDHEN and SYDVKM. Trimming took 3 bases from V and 7 from J, leaving 13 bases between them. DNA for the CDR3: TGTGCCAGCAGTTTGTTGCAGGGACTAAATTCACCCCTCCACTTT. This translates into CASSLLQGLNSPLHF.

This clone occurred once. This rearrangement joins TRBV28 to TRBJ2-7, with TRBD1 matching over 8 bases. CDR3 size: 14 residues. With 5 bases clipped from V and 3 bases from J, the junction kept 6 bases outside the gene matches. Germline CDR1 reads MDHEN; CDR2 reads SYDVKM. CDR3 in DNA: TGTGCCAGCAGTACTACCGGGACAGGCTACGAGCAGTACTTC. The encoded protein is CASSTTGTGYEQYF.

The chain joins TRBV4-1 to TRBJ2-3, with 9 bases matching TRBD2. With V trimmed by 2 bases and J by 2 bases, 8 bases remained unmatched. Germline loops: CDR1 MGHRA, CDR2 YSYEKL. The CDR3 length is 17 residues. CDR3 sequence (DNA): TGCGCCAGCAGCCAATTGGGTCTAGCGGGGACCACAGATACGCAGTATTTT. Its translation is CASSQLGLAGTTDTQYF.

The chain couples TRBV30 to TRBJ2-1; 8 nucleotides line up with TRBD2. Germline trimming cut 3 bases from V and 4 bases from J; bases unmatched to any gene: 5. The germline CDR1 and CDR2 sequences are GTSNPN and SVGIG (reference sequence). This CDR3 is built from 14 residues. CDR3 amino acids: CAWSYSGDYNEQFF. CDR3 bases: TGTGCCTGGAGCTATAGCGGGGATTACAATGAGCAGTTCTTC.

This chain connects TRBV11-1 to TRBJ2-5, with TRBD2 matching 9 bases. V was pared by 2 bases and J by 4 bases, with 5 bases of the junction left unmatched. The CDR3 is 15 amino acids. Germline CDR1 reads SGHAT; CDR2 reads FQDESV (reference sequence). The CDR3: CASSLWAGGPETQYF. The CDR3 nucleotides are TGTGCCAGCAGCTTATGGGCGGGGGGGCCAGAGACCCAGTACTTC.

Comment on this clone: Other DNA sequences in the same sample also yield this CDR3. The rearrangement links TRBV7-2 to TRBJ1-2; possible D gene TRBD1, 5 bases. From germline, CDR1 is SGHTA and CDR2 FQGNSA. The CDR3 has 15 residues. The germline V and J ends were trimmed by 1 base and 2 bases, with 11 bases remaining between them. The CDR3 reads CASSLDRQGNYGYTF. CDR3 nucleotides: TGTGCCAGCAGCTTAGACCGTCAGGGAAACTATGGCTACACCTTC.

This chain joins TRBV6-5 and TRBJ2-1; D ambiguous. V was pared by 5 bases and J by 3 bases, with 8 bases between. Germline V gives CDR1 MNHEY, CDR2 SVGAGI. The CDR3 totals 13 residues. CDR3 sequence (DNA): TGTGCCAGCAGTCACAAATTCTACAATGAGCAGTTCTTC. Residues: CASSHKFYNEQFF.

The V call is TRBV5-6, the J call TRBJ2-3; 10 bases align to TRBD2. Germline CDR1 is SGHDT and CDR2 is YYEEEE. The junction had 3 bases not matched to a gene; V was cut back by 0 bases and J by 5 bases. The CDR3 has 15 amino acids. The CDR3 DNA reads as TGTGCCAGCAGCTTGGAAGCGGGGGGGCAAGATACGCAGTATTTT. Translation gives CASSLEAGGQDTQYF.

This sequence joins TRBV19 and TRBJ2-7; TRBD2 agrees at 13 bases. The germline V gene has CDR1 LNHDA and CDR2 SQIVND (reference sequence). CDR3 length: 15 amino acids. V dropped 6 bases and J dropped 3; count of bases not matched to a gene: 5. The CDR3 DNA sequence: TGTGCCAGTAGCCATGGGACTAGCGGGGTCTACGAGCAGTACTTC. It encodes CASSHGTSGVYEQYF. Drawing the rest from reference TRBV19 and TRBJ2-7, the complete variable domain is DGGITQSPKYLFRKEGQNVTLSCEQNLNHDAMYWYRQDPGQGLRLIYYSQIVNDFQKGDIAEGYSVSREKKESFPLTVTSAQKNPTAFYLCASSHGTSGVYEQYFGPGTRLTVT.